A single sample is the source of the 25 T cell receptor beta chains below, sequenced in a study of CD8 T cells in ankylosing spondylitis. Study results and limitations: What appeared characteristic of ankylosing spondylitis blood was a TCR beta motif of 7 or 8 highly homologous variants.

These receptors' targets are unknown. One entry per CDR3 protein results from TCRdb running MiXCR on the 5' RACE reads. The table has 750,000 to 850,000 distinct CDR3 sequences, roughly 10% seen once. The material sequenced was blood, either unsorted or a sorted T cell fraction (not recorded which). These receptors originate from a male donor with ankylosing spondylitis.

The rearrangement uses TRBV20-1 and TRBJ1-4; 7 bases match TRBD1. Trimming cost V 0 bases and J 8 bases; bases outside gene matches: 6. The germline V gene has CDR1 DFQATT and CDR2 SNEGSKA (reference sequence). The CDR3 loop spans 14 amino acids. The CDR3 loop reads CSARDGQQGEKLFF. CDR3 sequence (DNA): TGCAGTGCTAGAGATGGTCAACAGGGGGAAAAACTGTTTTTT.

This clonotype showed up many times. The gene calls are TRBV29-1 and TRBJ1-1; D unresolved. V was trimmed by 7 bases and J by 7 bases, leaving 13 bases between them. There are 11 residues in the CDR3. Germline V gene sequence: CDR1 SQVTM, CDR2 ANQGSEA. CDR3 DNA sequence: TGCAGCGCAAACAGAGGCAATGAAGCTTTCTTT. It encodes CSANRGNEAFF. The whole variable domain, remainder taken from reference TRBV29-1 and TRBJ1-1, is SAVISQKPSRDICQRGTSLTIQCQVDSQVTMMFWYRQQPGQSLTLIATANQGSEATYESGFVIDKFPISRPNLTFSTLTVSNMSPEDSSIYLCSANRGNEAFFGQGTRLTVV.

This clonotype has at least ten counts. The CDR3, as DNA: TGCAGCGTTGAGAGGGACAGGGGGACAGATACGCAGTATTTT. Translation gives CSVERDRGTDTQYF. The rearrangement links TRBV29-1 to TRBJ2-3; 11 bases fit TRBD1. After removal of 3 bases from V and 3 bases from J, the junction contained 2 bases not matched to a gene. The CDR3 extends over 14 amino acids. In germline, CDR1 is SQVTM, CDR2 ANQGSEA.

This clonotype was counted at least ten times. The genes are TRBV7-2 and TRBJ1-1; TRBD1 matches at 7 bases. This CDR3 spans 15 amino acids. Germline V gene lookup returns CDR1 SGHTA and CDR2 FQGNSA. The ends lost 2 bases at V and 4 bases at J; junction bases unmatched: 7. The CDR3 sequence: CASSLSGGSSTEAFF. CDR3 nucleotides: TGTGCCAGCAGCTTATCAGGGGGTTCGAGCACTGAAGCTTTCTTT. The variable domain in full, completed from reference TRBV7-2 and TRBJ1-1, reads GAGVSQSPSNKVTEKGKDVELRCDPISGHTALYWYRQSLGQGLEFLIYFQGNSAPDKSGLPSDRFSAERTGGSVSTLTIQRTQQEDSAVYLCASSLSGGSSTEAFFGQGTRLTVV.

This clonotype showed up just a few times. The chain has TRBV20-1 and TRBJ2-3; D gene uncertain. V was clipped by 0 bases and J by 4 bases, with 8 bases between them. CDR1 and CDR2 from the germline V gene are DFQATT and SNEGSKA (reference sequence). CDR3 length: 13 amino acids. CDR3 bases: TGCAGTGCTAGAGATAATACTCCAGATACGCAGTATTTT. Translating gives CSARDNTPDTQYF.

This clonotype was recorded a few times. The genes are TRBV20-1 and TRBJ1-2, with 7 bases fitting TRBD1. V trimming: 4 bases; J trimming: 8 bases; junction bases outside the gene matches: 10. The V gene's germline CDR1 is DFQATT and CDR2 SNEGSKA (reference sequence). The CDR3 contains 13 residues. The CDR3 protein is CSANVGGTPGYTF. The CDR3 DNA follows: TGCAGTGCTAACGTAGGGGGCACTCCGGGCTACACCTTC.

This clonotype has only a few counts. The gene calls are TRBV20-1 and TRBJ1-5; 7 positions match TRBD1. The V gene's germline CDR1 is DFQATT and CDR2 SNEGSKA (reference sequence). The CDR3 is made up of 15 amino acids. V shed 0 bases, J shed 6 bases, and the junction held 8 bases outside the gene matches. In DNA form, the CDR3 reads TGCAGTGCTAGAGACGGCCAGGGGGGTCGTCAGCCCCAGCATTTT. Translated, it gives CSARDGQGGRQPQHF.

This clonotype occurred a few times. The chain links TRBV6-1 to TRBJ1-2; no definite D call. V shed 6 bases and J shed 2 bases, with 13 bases lying between them. The CDR3 has 14 residues. Per the germline V gene, CDR1 is MNHNS and CDR2 is SASEGT. Here the CDR3 DNA reads TGTGCCAGCAGGCCCTTAGGAGAAAACTATGGCTACACCTTC. The encoded protein is CASRPLGENYGYTF.

V gene TRBV7-2 combines with J gene TRBJ2-7; D is possibly TRBD1 (6 bases). This CDR3 contains 14 residues. V was trimmed by 2 bases and J by 5 bases, leaving 13 bases between them. From germline, CDR1 is SGHTA and CDR2 FQGNSA. This chain's CDR3 is CASSLRNRDHEQYF. For the CDR3, the DNA is TGTGCCAGCAGCTTAAGAAACAGGGACCACGAGCAGTACTTC.

In its sample, this clonotype was seen a few times. The genes are TRBV5-1 and TRBJ1-6; no firm D call. V dropped 3 bases and J dropped 8 bases, with 9 bases sitting between them. The V gene's germline CDR1 is SGHRS and CDR2 YFSETQ. This CDR3 has 13 residues. The CDR3 coding sequence is TGCGCCAGCAGCTCCGATTATGATTCACCCCTCCACTTT. It encodes CASSSDYDSPLHF.

V is TRBV21-1 and J is TRBJ2-7; the table's D call, TRBD1, has no DNA check behind it. TRBV21-1 is a pseudogene. The CDR3 contains 15 residues. The CDR3 DNA follows: TGTGCCAGCAGCAAAAAGAAGGGGTCCCTCCACGAGCAGTACTTC. Its protein product is CASSKKKGSLHEQYF.

J is TRBJ1-3 and V is TRBV10-3; D gene ambiguous. The CDR3 spans 14 residues. The germline V and J ends were trimmed by 8 bases and 0 bases, with 11 bases remaining between them. The germline gives CDR1 ENHRY, CDR2 SYGVKD. Here the CDR3 reads CAIWAPSSGNTIYF. The DNA for the CDR3 is TGTGCCATCTGGGCCCCGAGCTCTGGAAACACCATATATTTT.

This clonotype appeared a few times. The chain combines TRBV28 with TRBJ2-5; 9 positions agree with TRBD1. Germline V CDR1 and CDR2: MDHEN, SYDVKM. This CDR3 contains 16 residues. J gave up 7 bases and V 2 bases, and 11 bases lay outside the gene matches. CDR3 sequence reads: CASSLPGDREIGTQYF. CDR3 DNA sequence: TGTGCCAGCAGTTTACCGGGGGACAGGGAAATAGGGACCCAGTACTTC.

The V and J genes are TRBV29-1 and TRBJ1-4; a weak D match, TRBD1 (5 bases). The V gene's germline CDR1 is SQVTM and CDR2 ANQGSEA. V was cut by 5 bases and J by 8 bases, with 12 bases left in between. The CDR3 has 12 amino acids. The CDR3 here is CSVLERGEKLFF. As DNA, the CDR3 is TGCAGCGTTCTAGAGAGGGGAGAAAAACTGTTTTTT.

This clonotype has at least ten counts. The chain recombines TRBV20-1 with TRBJ2-7; 8 nucleotides align to TRBD2. The V and J ends lost 3 bases and 5 bases, in that order; junction bases with no gene match: 9. Germline lookup yields CDR1 DFQATT and CDR2 SNEGSKA (reference sequence). The CDR3 is 14 residues long. CDR3 loop: CSASRGGTADEQYF. The CDR3 coding sequence is TGCAGTGCTAGCCGCGGGGGGACCGCCGACGAGCAGTACTTC.

This clonotype appeared a few times. This chain joins TRBV12-3 or TRBV12-4 and TRBJ2-2; D tentatively fits TRBD1 or TRBD2 (6 bases each). Trimming stripped 7 bases from V and 7 bases from J, with 16 bases between. This CDR3 contains 14 residues. The CDR3 sequence: CASTTRGDGGELFF. In nucleotides, the CDR3 is TGTGCCAGCACCACTAGGGGGGACGGCGGGGAGCTGTTTTTT.

This clonotype was detected many times. The junction differs from germline at one of its ends, possibly a read error. The rearrangement joins TRBV5-1 to TRBJ2-7; D is ambiguous. This CDR3 has 14 amino acids. Per the germline V gene, CDR1 is SGHRS and CDR2 is YFSETQ. CDR3 nucleotides: TGTGCCAGCAGTTTAGGGTTAGCATCCTACGAGCAGTACTTC. As protein: CASSLGLASYEQYF.

In this sample, this clonotype turned up many times. The genes are TRBV5-1 and TRBJ1-2, with 10 bases fitting TRBD1. The germline V gene has CDR1 SGHRS and CDR2 YFSETQ. The CDR3 runs to 14 residues. The V and J ends lost 3 bases and 8 bases, in that order; junction bases with no gene match: 7. CDR3 coding DNA: TGCGCCAGCAGCTACGGGACAGGGGAGATGGGCTACACCTTC. The encoded protein is CASSYGTGEMGYTF.

This clonotype occurred a few times. This sequence joins TRBV5-1 and TRBJ2-6, with 7 bases fitting TRBD1. Germline V gives CDR1 SGHRS, CDR2 YFSETQ. V lost 4 bases, J lost 2 bases, and 6 bases stayed unmatched. This CDR3 region has 16 residues. This chain's CDR3 is CASSPPTGAGANVLTF. As DNA, the CDR3 is TGCGCCAGCAGCCCCCCCACAGGGGCTGGGGCCAACGTCCTGACTTTC.

The chain is built from TRBV7-2 and TRBJ1-5; D perhaps matches TRBD1 (6 bases). V lost 7 bases and J lost 8, with 15 bases in between. CDR3 length: 13 residues. Germline V gives CDR1 SGHTA, CDR2 FQGNSA. The DNA of the CDR3 is TGTGCCAGCAACCGACACAGGGAAGAGCCCCAGCATTTT. Residues: CASNRHREEPQHF.

This clonotype has more than one count but fewer than ten. V gene TRBV5-1 combines with J gene TRBJ2-1; 8 nucleotides align to TRBD2. J gave up 13 bases and V 4 bases, and 10 bases lay outside the gene matches. The CDR3 totals 13 residues. Germline CDR1 reads SGHRS; CDR2 reads YFSETQ. This CDR3 is CASSAATSGNQFF. CDR3 DNA sequence: TGCGCCAGCAGCGCGGCCACTAGCGGAAACCAGTTCTTC.

This clonotype was observed a handful of times. The chain couples TRBV9 to TRBJ1-1, with D tentatively TRBD1 (6 bases). This CDR3 is built from 13 residues. Germline assignment: CDR1 SGDLS and CDR2 YYNGEE. Trimming took 2 bases from V and 3 from J, leaving 8 bases between them. CDR3 coding DNA: TGTGCCAGCAGCGTCTACAGGGACACTGAAGCTTTCTTT. The encoded protein is CASSVYRDTEAFF.

At least ten counts were recorded for this clonotype. This chain connects TRBV5-1 to TRBJ2-1; D remains ambiguous. Germline lookup yields CDR1 SGHRS and CDR2 YFSETQ. The CDR3 totals 14 residues. V gave up 1 base and J gave up 2 bases, with 7 bases separating them. The CDR3 protein is CASSLKQTYNEQFF. Here the CDR3 DNA reads TGCGCCAGCAGCTTGAAGCAGACCTACAATGAGCAGTTCTTC.

The J gene is TRBJ1-4, the V gene TRBV4-3; possibly TRBD1 for D (5 bases). Trimming pared 0 bases from V and 3 bases from J, leaving 8 bases between. CDR3 length equals 15 residues. CDR1 and CDR2 (germline): LGHNA, YSLEER. The CDR3 DNA is TGCGCCAGCAGCCAAGATAGAGGGGCTAATGAAAAACTGTTTTTT. Protein sequence: CASSQDRGANEKLFF.

The sample holds many counts of this clonotype. This chain joins TRBV29-1 and TRBJ2-2; D is uncertain. Looked up from germline, CDR1 is SQVTM and CDR2 is ANQGSEA. The V end was cut by 4 bases, the J end by 2 bases, with 11 bases between. The CDR3 length is 14 residues. Here the CDR3 DNA reads TGCAGCGTTGTAGGGCAATTCAACACCGGGGAGCTGTTTTTT. Its protein is CSVVGQFNTGELFF.